The 14 T cell receptor beta chains below were found in one sample sequenced in a study of cytomegalovirus exposure and HLA in healthy donors. PCR involved 60 Vbeta and 13 Jbeta primers. The assay was immunoSEQ multiplex PCR, and TCRdb's table has in-frame clones only and misses some. This table holds about 160,000 clones, over 60% found once. The sample comprised PBMCs. The receptor source for this set is a woman aged 45-65 years in good health and CMV-seropositive.

The chain couples TRBV10-3 to TRBJ1-2; the D gene is possibly TRBD1 (6 bases). CDR1 is ENHRY and CDR2 is SYGVKD in the germline V gene. The V gene lost 3 bases and the J gene lost 6 bases, with 14 bases spanning the gap. CDR3 length equals 14 residues. The CDR3 bases are TGTGCCATCAGTGATTTTAGGGGGACGGATGGCTACACCTTC. Protein: CAISDFRGTDGYTF.

The V call is TRBV27, the J call TRBJ2-2, with 7 bases aligning to TRBD1. Unmatched junction bases numbered 5, after V lost 4 bases and J lost 0 bases. Germline V gene sequence: CDR1 MNHEY, CDR2 SMNVEV (reference sequence). This CDR3 is built from 16 residues. DNA for the CDR3: TGTGCCAGCAGTTCGCGGACAGGCGCGAACACCGGGGAGCTGTTTTTT. Protein product: CASSSRTGANTGELFF.

The V and J genes are TRBV6-4 and TRBJ1-4; D unresolved. The CDR3 totals 15 residues. Trimming removed 2 bases from V and 4 bases from J, with 11 bases in between. Germline V gene data show CDR1 as MRHNA and CDR2 as SNTAGT. As DNA, the CDR3 is TGTGCCAGCAGTGACCCCCCACGGAGTAATGAAAAACTGTTTTTT. Translation gives CASSDPPRSNEKLFF.

Worth noting for this clone: The sample holds other DNA sequences that translate to the same CDR3. This rearrangement joins TRBV18 to TRBJ1-5, with TRBD1 as a possible D gene (5 bases). Trimming cost V 2 bases and J 4 bases, with 6 bases left between them. This CDR3 comprises 13 residues. CDR1 and CDR2 (germline): KGHSH, LQKENI. The chain's CDR3 is CASSPGGNQPQHF. The CDR3 nucleotides read TGTGCCAGCTCACCAGGGGGGAATCAGCCCCAGCATTTT. Using reference TRBV18 and TRBJ1-5 for the parts outside the CDR3, the full variable domain is NAGVMQNPRHLVRRRGQEARLRCSPMKGHSHVYWYRQLPEEGLKFMVYLQKENIIDESGMPKERFSAEFPKEGPSILRIQQVVRGDSAAYFCASSPGGNQPQHFGDGTRLSIL.

DNA of the CDR3: TGTGCCACCAGCAGAGATCGGGGGTCCGGTAGCAATCAGCCCCAGCATTTT. Translating it yields CATSRDRGSGSNQPQHF. V gene TRBV15 combines with J gene TRBJ1-5, with D possibly TRBD1 on 5 matching bases. The CDR3 extends over 17 amino acids. V lost 0 bases to trimming and J lost 0 bases, with 12 bases between them. Per the germline V gene, CDR1 is LNHNV and CDR2 is YYDKDF (reference sequence).

V gene TRBV6-6 combines with J gene TRBJ2-7, with 7 bases identical to TRBD2. This CDR3 is 12 amino acids long. The junction had 2 bases not matched to a gene; V was cut back by 4 bases and J by 5 bases. From germline, CDR1 is MNHNY and CDR2 SVGAGI (reference sequence). CDR3 DNA sequence: TGTGCCAGCAGTTGGGGGGGAAACGAGCAGTACTTC. Its translation: CASSWGGNEQYF.

The V and J genes are TRBV9 and TRBJ2-1, with 8 bases fitting TRBD2. The CDR3 loop spans 14 amino acids. J lost 3 bases, V lost 3 bases, and 2 bases had no gene match. Germline CDR1 and CDR2: SGDLS and YYNGEE. CDR3 in DNA: TGTGCCAGCAGCGCCAGCGGGAGCTACAATGAGCAGTTCTTC. This codes for CASSASGSYNEQFF.

This clone was detected only once. The chain recombines TRBV7-2 with TRBJ1-1, with D unclear. Germline CDR1 and CDR2: SGHTA and FQGNSA. V gave up 2 bases and J gave up 6 bases, with 13 bases separating them. The CDR3 is made up of 14 amino acids. CDR3: CASSLLGESSEAFF. The CDR3 DNA reads as TGTGCCAGCAGCTTACTCGGGGAGAGCTCTGAAGCTTTCTTT. Filled out from reference TRBV7-2 and TRBJ1-1, the complete variable domain reads GAGVSQSPSNKVTEKGKDVELRCDPISGHTALYWYRQSLGQGLEFLIYFQGNSAPDKSGLPSDRFSAERTGGSVSTLTIQRTQQEDSAVYLCASSLLGESSEAFFGQGTRLTVV.

V is TRBV5-1 and J is TRBJ1-3; TRBD1 aligns across 9 bases. The germline V gene has CDR1 SGHRS and CDR2 YFSETQ. J lost 4 bases, V lost 0 bases, and 5 bases had no gene match. The CDR3 covers 16 residues. The CDR3 loop reads CASSLAGTGTGNTIYF. In DNA, the CDR3 is TGCGCCAGCAGCTTGGCGGGGACAGGGACGGGAAACACCATATATTTT.

The chain combines TRBV10-2 with TRBJ2-7; TRBD1 aligns across 10 bases. This CDR3 has 15 residues. Germline CDR1 WSHSY, CDR2 SAAADI. V trimming: 3 bases; J trimming: 7 bases; junction bases outside the gene matches: 9. This CDR3 reads CASSDRTGGSGEQYF. The CDR3 region has the DNA TGCGCCAGCAGTGATAGGACAGGGGGGTCCGGAGAGCAGTACTTC.

The chain employs TRBV4-2 and TRBJ2-7; 10 positions match TRBD2. J lost 4 bases, V lost 2 bases, and 5 bases had no gene match. This CDR3 spans 15 amino acids. The V gene's germline CDR1 is LGHNA and CDR2 YNFKEQ. CDR3 in amino acids: CASSQTGLASYEQYF. CDR3 nucleotide sequence: TGTGCCAGCAGCCAAACGGGACTAGCGAGTTACGAGCAGTACTTC.

The genes are TRBV5-6 and TRBJ2-5, with TRBD2 matching over 8 bases. The DNA matches TRBJ2-7 better at its end, which makes the J call doubtful. The CDR3 sequence is 15 residues long. Germline V gives CDR1 SGHDT, CDR2 YYEEEE. DNA of the CDR3: TGTGCCAGCAGCCACCCGGGACTAGTTGCGAACGAGCAGTACTTC. Encoded protein: CASSHPGLVANEQYF.

This clone was seen a single time. This sequence joins TRBV6-1 and TRBJ2-5; D is uncertain. CDR3 length: 14 amino acids. The V gene lost 5 bases and the J gene lost 5 bases, with 15 bases spanning the gap. Germline values: CDR1 MNHNS, CDR2 SASEGT. The CDR3 spells CASSTLPQAETQYF. CDR3 nucleotide sequence: TGTGCCAGCAGTACGCTCCCCCAGGCGGAGACCCAGTACTTC.

V usage is TRBV28 and J usage is TRBJ1-1; D is possibly TRBD1 (6 bases). Germline CDR1 and CDR2: MDHEN and SYDVKM. CDR3 length: 13 residues. V lost 8 bases and J 2 bases, leaving 12 bases between the germline ends. This chain's CDR3 is CASFGQLNTEAFF. The CDR3 DNA is TGTGCCAGCTTTGGACAGCTCAACACTGAAGCTTTCTTT.